These T cell receptor beta chains were read from a single sample in a study of response to subunit inactivated influenza vaccine. TCRdb ran MiXCR on the RT-PCR reads and lists one entry per CDR3 protein. The sample shows 540,000 or so distinct CDR3 sequences, over 10% of them seen only once. The material was PBMCs from blood, obtained roughly 47 days after vaccination. The origin of the receptors is a man aged 50-59 years who received an inactivated influenza vaccine. Each CDR3 is given with its conserved first and last residue. Fields, in order: V gene, clone size, J gene, D gene, CDR3 DNA, CDR3 protein. D genes are given only for firm matches. For some rows the clone size is stated as once, few or many, or as a class when expanded; others skip it.

>TRBV7-2|many|TRBJ2-3|NA
TGTGCCAGCAGCTTAGCGCGGCCGCCGCGAGATACGCAGTATTTT
CASSLARPPRDTQYF
>TRBV4-1|once|TRBJ2-7|NA
TGCGCCAGCAGCCAGCCGGGACAAACTAAAGAGCAGTACTTC
CASSQPGQTKEQYF
>TRBV7-2|many|TRBJ1-1|NA
TGTGCCAGCAGCTATACAAGAACAGCTGAAGCTTTCTTT
CASSYTRTAEAFF
>TRBV5-8|few|TRBJ2-3|NA
TGTGCCAGCAGCTTGTTTTATGGGCGACAGCGCGGAAATACGCAGTATTTT
CASSLFYGRQRGNTQYF
>TRBV5-1|many|TRBJ2-1|NA
TGCGCCAGCAGCCGGACTGGGAACAATGAGCAGTTCTTC
CASSRTGNNEQFF
>TRBV12-3/TRBV12-4|many|TRBJ2-5|NA
TGTGCCAGCAGTTCGGACCGGGAGACCCAGTACTTC
CASSSDRETQYF
>TRBV20-1|NA|TRBJ2-6|TRBD2
TGCAGTGTTCACAAGACTAGCGGGAGGGCTGGGGCCAACGTCCTGACTTTC
CSVHKTSGRAGANVLTF
>TRBV20-1|many|TRBJ2-5|NA
TGCAGTGCTAGACAGGGGAACCGGGGGACCCAGTACTTC
CSARQGNRGTQYF
>TRBV4-1|few|TRBJ2-2|NA
TGCGCCAACCCAGCCGTGAGGGATGGCGGGGAGCTGTTTTTT
CANPAVRDGGELFF
>TRBV27|NA|TRBJ2-3|NA
TGTGCCAGCAGTTTATTAATGGCCTCAGATACGCAGTATTTT
CASSLLMASDTQYF
>TRBV12-3/TRBV12-4|NA|TRBJ2-2|TRBD2
TGTGCCAGCAGTCGGACTAGCGGGTGGGTAGGCACCGGGGAGCTGTTTTTT
CASSRTSGWVGTGELFF
>TRBV7-9|NA|TRBJ2-1|NA
TGTGCCAGCAGCTTAGGTCAGGGATCGTATGATGAGCTGTTCTTC
CASSLGQGSYDELFF
>TRBV5-1|NA|TRBJ2-2|NA
TGCGCCAGCAGCTTAGGGACGCTTTCGAACACCGGGGAGCTGTTTTTT
CASSLGTLSNTGELFF
>TRBV5-1|NA|TRBJ2-5|NA
TGCGCCAGCGGTCCAGGGAAAAGCGGAGAGACCCAGTACTTC
CASGPGKSGETQYF
>TRBV5-1|once|TRBJ2-2|TRBD1
TGCGCCAGCAGCCCCGGAGGGACAGGGGGGCCCGAGCTGTTTTTT
CASSPGGTGGPELFF
>TRBV6-5|NA|TRBJ2-1|NA
TGTGCCAGCAGTTACACCTCGGGACTTCCGTACAATGAGCAGTTCTTC
CASSYTSGLPYNEQFF
>TRBV2|many|TRBJ2-7|NA
TGTGCCAGCGTGGGGTGGAATCGGGTCTACGAGCAGTACTTC
CASVGWNRVYEQYF
>TRBV12-3/TRBV12-4|few|TRBJ2-6|NA
TGTGCCAGCAGTTCCGTCAGTCTGGGGGTCTCCAACGTCCTGACTTTC
CASSSVSLGVSNVLTF
>TRBV29-1|NA|TRBJ2-5|NA
TGCAGCGTTGAAGACCCCGTGGGGGCGTCAGAGACCCAGTACTTC
CSVEDPVGASETQYF
>TRBV11-3|few|TRBJ2-1|NA
TGTGCCAGCAGCTTGGGGGCTATTAACAATGAGCAGTTCTTC
CASSLGAINNEQFF
>TRBV20-1|NA|TRBJ2-3|TRBD1
TGCAGTGCGCGAAGGGGGACAGTTAGCACAGATACGCAGTATTTT
CSARRGTVSTDTQYF
>TRBV29-1|few|TRBJ1-1|TRBD1
TGCAGCGTTGTACGGGACAGGGGCACTGAAGCTTTCTTT
CSVVRDRGTEAFF
>TRBV7-2|few|TRBJ2-5|TRBD2
TGTGCCAGCAGCTTAAGGAGACTAGCGGACCAAGAGACCCAGTACTTC
CASSLRRLADQETQYF
>TRBV11-2|NA|TRBJ1-2|NA
TGTGCCAGCAGCTTAGAGGGCAGGGGAGACTATGGCTACACCTTC
CASSLEGRGDYGYTF
>TRBV4-1|many|TRBJ1-1|NA
TGCGCCAGCAGCCAAAACAGGGTTACTGAAGCTTTCTTT
CASSQNRVTEAFF
>TRBV7-2|many|TRBJ2-1|NA
TGTGCCAGCAGCTGGGGTCACAATGAGCAGTTCTTC
CASSWGHNEQFF
>TRBV6-1|NA|TRBJ1-1|NA
TGTGCCAGCAGTCCTCCCCTGCCGAGGGCGGGTACTGAAGCTTTCTTT
CASSPPLPRAGTEAFF
>TRBV6-5|few|TRBJ1-2|NA
TGTGCCAGCAGTTACTCGAAAGGGATCAGCTATGGCTACACCTTC
CASSYSKGISYGYTF
>TRBV2|NA|TRBJ2-1|NA
TGTGCCAGCAGTGAAGCCGGAGGGGAGCAGTTCTTC
CASSEAGGEQFF
>TRBV12-3/TRBV12-4|many|TRBJ2-1|NA
TGTGCCAGCACCAGAAGCTTCCCAACGGGTGAGGAGCAGTTCTTC
CASTRSFPTGEEQFF
>TRBV30|NA|TRBJ2-1|NA
TGTGCCTACGACAGGAGCTCCTACAATGAGCAGTTCTTC
CAYDRSSYNEQFF
>TRBV28|NA|TRBJ2-7|NA
TGTGCCAGCAGTTGGAATTTCGACAGCTACGAGCAGTACTTC
CASSWNFDSYEQYF
>TRBV10-3|NA|TRBJ2-7|NA
TGTGCCATCAGTGGGCAGGGTGGTTCCTACGAGCAGTACTTC
CAISGQGGSYEQYF
>TRBV9|few|TRBJ2-5|NA
TGTGCCAGCAGCGTAGGAAACGGCGTTTATAACCAAGAGACCCAGTACTTC
CASSVGNGVYNQETQYF
>TRBV11-2|NA|TRBJ1-2|NA
TGTGCCAGCAGCTTAGGAAACGTTGGAAGTAACTATGGCTACACCTTC
CASSLGNVGSNYGYTF
>TRBV10-3|NA|TRBJ1-6|TRBD1
TGTGCCATCAGGGGGGACAGTCGGCATAATTCACCCCTCCACTTT
CAIRGDSRHNSPLHF
>TRBV20-1|NA|TRBJ2-3|TRBD2
TGCAGTGCTAGAGATAGGACTAGCGGGAGGGCCCCGCAGTATTTT
CSARDRTSGRAPQYF
>TRBV5-1|many|TRBJ2-7|TRBD1
TGCGCCAGCAGCTTGGGGACAGGGCCCTACGAGCAGTACTTC
CASSLGTGPYEQYF
>TRBV7-2|few|TRBJ1-2|NA
TGTGCCAGCAGCTCAAGAAAGCCAACTATGGGTAATGGCTACACCTTC
CASSSRKPTMGNGYTF
>TRBV11-2|many|TRBJ2-7|NA
TGTGCCAGCAGTAGCGTGCGGACGCACTCCTACGAGCAGTACTTC
CASSSVRTHSYEQYF
>TRBV20-1|NA|TRBJ1-6|NA
TGCAGTGCTAAGGGGGTCGGGGTAGCTTCACCCCTCCACTTT
CSAKGVGVASPLHF
>TRBV20-1|NA|TRBJ1-6|NA
TGCTGTGCTAGAGATCTGAGAGCGAGCTCCTATAATTCACCCCTCCACTTT
CCARDLRASSYNSPLHF
>TRBV20-1|NA|TRBJ2-5|NA
TGCAGTGCCCAGACAGCGTTTCGCCAAGAGACCCAGTACTTC
CSAQTAFRQETQYF
>TRBV12-3/TRBV12-4|many|TRBJ2-1|TRBD2
TGTGCCAGCAGTTTGGGACTAGCGGGGGCGCCCGGGCAGTTCTTC
CASSLGLAGAPGQFF
>TRBV5-4|NA|TRBJ2-5|NA
TGTGCCAGCAGCTTGTCGGCGGGTCGCCAAGAGACCCAGTATTTC
CASSLSAGRQETQYF
>TRBV7-8|few|TRBJ2-3|NA
TGTGCCAGCAGCCGCCACGGAGATTTCGGGACAAGGACAGATACGCAGTATTTT
CASSRHGDFGTRTDTQYF
>TRBV7-9|few|TRBJ2-2|NA
TGTGCCAGCACCGAATGGACAGCCACCGGGGAGCTGTTTTTT
CASTEWTATGELFF
>TRBV12-3/TRBV12-4|many|TRBJ2-5|TRBD2
TGTGCCAGCACCCCGGGACTAGGGGTTCGGACCCAGTACTTC
CASTPGLGVRTQYF